Following are 25 T cell receptor beta chains from one sample sequenced in a study of T cells in Graves' hyperthyroidism and ophthalmopathy. RNA transcripts yielded amplified TCR beta CDR3 regions. An initial round of RT-PCR targeting the TCR CDR3 relied on the HTBI primer set. Each CDR3 protein gets one entry after TCRdb re-called the multiplex PCR reads with MiXCR. Altogether 390,000 or so distinct CDR3 sequences are present, roughly 14% being singletons, with the ten largest covering over 10%. Material: blood. The receptors originated from a man aged 18 to 29 with Graves' ophthalmopathy.

V and J are TRBV11-3 and TRBJ2-4; D may be TRBD1 or TRBD2 (6 bases each). V lost 1 base and J 3 bases, leaving 13 bases between the germline ends. From germline, CDR1 is SGHNT and CDR2 YENEEA. The CDR3 is made up of 16 amino acids. This chain's CDR3 is CASSLVGGHDKNIQYF. In nucleotides, the CDR3 is TGTGCCAGCAGCTTAGTTGGGGGGCATGACAAAAACATTCAGTACTTC. The variable domain in full, completed from reference TRBV11-3 and TRBJ2-4, reads EAGVVQSPRYKIIEKKQPVAFWCNPISGHNTLYWYLQNLGQGPELLIRYENEEAVDDSQLPKDRFSAERLKGVDSTLKIQPAELGDSAVYLCASSLVGGHDKNIQYFGAGTRLSVL.

This clonotype was recorded a few times. The V and J genes are TRBV6-1 and TRBJ2-7, with 8 positions matching TRBD1. The germline gives CDR1 MNHNS, CDR2 SASEGT. Unmatched junction bases numbered 13, after V lost 6 bases and J lost 6 bases. The CDR3 is made up of 15 amino acids. The CDR3 bases are TGTGCCAGCAGGGGGGGTGGCAGGGGGCTAATCGAGCAGTACTTC. Translated, it gives CASRGGGRGLIEQYF.

This clonotype has at least ten counts. The V gene is TRBV11-3, the J gene TRBJ1-1; D is undetermined. V was clipped by 3 bases and J by 4 bases, with 12 bases between them. The CDR3 loop spans 14 amino acids. The germline V gene has CDR1 SGHNT and CDR2 YENEEA. CDR3 sequence reads: CASSFLTRSTEAFF. The CDR3 bases are TGTGCCAGCAGCTTTCTGACGCGCTCCACTGAAGCTTTCTTT.

The sample holds many counts of this clonotype. This chain links TRBV3-1 with TRBJ1-1, with a tentative D call TRBD1 (5 bases). From germline, CDR1 is LGHDT and CDR2 YNNKEL (reference sequence). This CDR3 is built from 16 residues. The V and J ends lost 1 base and 2 bases respectively, with 14 bases between them. CDR3 coding DNA: TGTGCCAGCAGCCAAGCCCGAGGGGTCGTCAACACTGAAGCTTTCTTT. Translated: CASSQARGVVNTEAFF.

The rearrangement links TRBV3-1 to TRBJ1-5; TRBD1 is a possible D gene (5 bases). In germline, CDR1 is LGHDT, CDR2 YNNKEL (reference sequence). The CDR3 runs 15 residues. With 2 bases removed from V and 1 base from J, the gap between germline ends came to 9 bases. CDR3 sequence: CASSQTWDSNQPQHF. The CDR3 DNA follows: TGTGCCAGCAGCCAAACATGGGACAGCAATCAGCCCCAGCATTTT.

In its sample, this clonotype was seen a few times. V and J are TRBV5-1 and TRBJ2-1; TRBD1 aligns across 7 bases. Trimming removed 0 bases from V and 15 bases from J; junction bases left unmatched: 15. This CDR3 has 15 residues. The germline gives CDR1 SGHRS, CDR2 YFSETQ. The CDR3 DNA reads as TGCGCCAGCAGCTTGGGACAGGGTCACCCCGACCCATTGTTCTTC. Residues: CASSLGQGHPDPLFF.

This clonotype was seen ten or more times. The CDR3 sequence is CAVRGSSSTDTQYF. CDR3 nucleotide sequence: TGTGCCGTAAGGGGGTCATCTAGCACAGATACGCAGTATTTT. The chain carries TRBV10-3 and TRBJ2-3; weak D call: TRBD1 (6 bases). V lost 11 bases and J lost 0, with 15 bases in between. Germline CDR1 ENHRY, CDR2 SYGVKD. This CDR3 has 14 residues.

Ten or more counts support this clonotype. This chain joins TRBV11-2 and TRBJ1-4, with no clear D. Germline V gives CDR1 SGHAT, CDR2 FQNNGV. Trimming pared 5 bases from V and 3 bases from J, leaving 13 bases between. The CDR3 has 15 residues. CDR3 nucleotide sequence: TGTGCCAGCAGCCCGGAATCGTGGGCTAATGAAAAACTGTTTTTT. It translates to CASSPESWANEKLFF.

The V gene is TRBV30, the J gene TRBJ1-4; 9 bases line up with TRBD1. V trimming: 2 bases; J trimming: 0 bases; junction bases outside the gene matches: 7. Germline V gene sequence: CDR1 GTSNPN, CDR2 SVGIG (reference sequence). This CDR3 region has 17 residues. The CDR3 loop reads CAWSPRDRATTNEKLFF. The CDR3 DNA reads TGTGCCTGGAGTCCCCGGGACAGGGCCACAACTAATGAAAAACTGTTTTTT.

This clonotype was seen ten or more times. Here the CDR3 reads CASSPTWTETNEKLFF. In DNA, the CDR3 is TGTGCCAGCAGCCCCACATGGACAGAAACTAATGAAAAACTGTTTTTT. V is TRBV11-2 and J is TRBJ1-4; TRBD1 might be the D (6 bases). There are 16 residues in the CDR3. CDR1 and CDR2 from the germline V gene are SGHAT and FQNNGV. The ends were cut back, 5 bases at V and 1 base at J, with 14 bases in the middle.

This clonotype has more than one count but fewer than ten. The genes are TRBV12-3 or TRBV12-4 and TRBJ1-5, with a tentative D call TRBD1 (6 bases). CDR3 length equals 14 residues. V lost 1 base and J lost 7, with 11 bases in between. CDR3 nucleotides: TGTGCCAGCAGTTTAGAGGGGGGCGGGCAGCCCCAGCATTTT. Translation: CASSLEGGGQPQHF.

CDR3 amino acids: CASSPSRDREPNIGNQPQHF. CDR3 in DNA: TGTGCCAGCTCACCATCCAGGGACAGGGAACCTAACATTGGCAATCAGCCCCAGCATTTT. The chain uses TRBV18 and TRBJ1-5; TRBD1 aligns across 9 bases. The CDR3 sequence is 20 residues long. Germline assignment: CDR1 KGHSH and CDR2 LQKENI. J lost 2 bases, V lost 2 bases, and 16 bases had no gene match.

This clonotype has just a few counts. The rearrangement joins TRBV18 to TRBJ2-6, with 7 bases aligning to TRBD1. Germline CDR1 is KGHSH and CDR2 is LQKENI. V shed 5 bases, J shed 0 bases, and the junction held 4 bases outside the gene matches. The CDR3 is 16 residues long. Here the CDR3 reads CASSLGQLSGANVLTF. In DNA form, the CDR3 reads TGTGCCAGCTCATTGGGACAGCTCTCTGGGGCCAACGTCCTGACTTTC.

This clonotype has at least ten counts. CDR3 coding DNA: TGTGCCAGCAGTTCTGGACGGATAACTAACTATGGCTACACCTTC. Translation: CASSSGRITNYGYTF. The chain links TRBV6-1 to TRBJ1-2; D gene ambiguous. CDR3 size: 15 residues. The germline gives CDR1 MNHNS, CDR2 SASEGT. Trimming shortened V by 5 bases and J by 0 bases, and 13 bases separated the two germline ends.

This clonotype came up many times. J is TRBJ2-7 and V is TRBV13; 11 bases are shared with TRBD1. Trimming at V came to 5 bases and at J to 5 bases, leaving 2 bases not matched to a gene. Per germline, CDR1 PRHDT and CDR2 FYEKMQ (reference sequence). This CDR3 has 13 amino acids. The CDR3 DNA sequence: TGTGCCAGCAGCGGGACAGGGGGTGACGAGCAGTACTTC. It codes for CASSGTGGDEQYF.

The table lists this clonotype with many counts. The chain recombines TRBV20-1 with TRBJ1-2; D gene uncertain. The germline V and J ends were trimmed by 3 bases and 6 bases, with 20 bases remaining between them. The CDR3 spans 15 residues. The germline V gene encodes CDR1 DFQATT and CDR2 SNEGSKA (reference sequence). CDR3 DNA: TGCAGTGCTAGGGGCCCATTCCGGCGAGCTCATGGCTACACCTTC. Residues: CSARGPFRRAHGYTF.

This clonotype has a count of ten or more. The chain links TRBV20-1 to TRBJ2-3; TRBD2 aligns across 10 bases. This CDR3 region has 15 residues. With 0 bases clipped from V and 5 bases from J, the junction kept 5 bases outside the gene matches. Germline CDR1 DFQATT, CDR2 SNEGSKA (reference sequence). CDR3 loop: CSAREEREGLDTQYF. The CDR3 DNA sequence: TGCAGTGCTAGAGAGGAGCGGGAGGGCCTAGATACGCAGTATTTT.

In this sample, this clonotype turned up many times. The chain carries TRBV18 and TRBJ2-7, with D maybe TRBD2 (5 bases). Trimming pared 2 bases from V and 4 bases from J, leaving 9 bases between. Looked up from germline, CDR1 is KGHSH and CDR2 is LQKENI. The CDR3 runs 13 residues. CDR3 in DNA: TGTGCCAGCTCACCAGCCCGGGGTTACGAGCAGTACTTC. Its protein product is CASSPARGYEQYF.

CDR3 sequence (DNA): TGTGCCAGCAGCCCGGGGCCTCAAGGACCCCAGCATTTT. Protein sequence: CASSPGPQGPQHF. This sequence joins TRBV5-5 and TRBJ1-5, with D perhaps matching TRBD1 (5 bases). Germline V gives CDR1 SGHKS, CDR2 YYEKEE (reference sequence). Trimming pared 4 bases from V and 10 bases from J, leaving 15 bases between. The CDR3 has 13 amino acids.

This clonotype was observed many times. The chain uses TRBV20-1 and TRBJ2-7, with 10 bases fitting TRBD1. CDR3 length equals 15 residues. J gave up 2 bases and V 1 base, and 5 bases lay outside the gene matches. CDR1 DFQATT and CDR2 SNEGSKA come from the germline V gene (reference sequence). CDR3 coding DNA: TGCAGTGCTAGAGGAGACAGGGGGCTTACCTACGAGCAGTACTTC. Residues: CSARGDRGLTYEQYF.

This clonotype has just a few counts. This chain joins TRBV27 and TRBJ2-1; TRBD1 or TRBD2 may be the D gene (5 bases each). The germline V gene has CDR1 MNHEY and CDR2 SMNVEV (reference sequence). The V gene lost 2 bases and the J gene lost 15 bases, with 26 bases spanning the gap. This CDR3 comprises 16 residues. The CDR3 sequence: CASSLAGLGPGRRPFF. The DNA for the CDR3 is TGTGCCAGCAGTTTAGCCGGCCTTGGCCCGGGACGCCGTCCGTTCTTC.

The chain uses TRBV15 and TRBJ2-7; D not certain. This CDR3 contains 14 residues. The germline V and J ends were trimmed by 5 bases and 2 bases, with 13 bases remaining between them. Germline assignment: CDR1 LNHNV and CDR2 YYDKDF (reference sequence). The CDR3 loop is CATSLGIDTYEQYF. The CDR3 nucleotides are TGTGCCACCAGCTTGGGGATTGATACCTACGAGCAGTACTTC.

The rearrangement links TRBV27 to TRBJ2-3; 8 bases fit TRBD1. V shed 0 bases, J shed 6 bases, and the junction held 5 bases outside the gene matches. The CDR3 is 15 residues long. Germline CDR1 and CDR2: MNHEY and SMNVEV (reference sequence). CDR3: CASSLSGRGRDTQYF. The CDR3 coding sequence is TGTGCCAGCAGTTTATCGGGCAGGGGGCGGGATACGCAGTATTTT.

This clonotype was recorded at least ten times. This chain uses TRBV12-3 or TRBV12-4 with TRBJ2-5, with TRBD2 matching 7 bases. V gave up 3 bases and J gave up 1 base; unmatched junction bases: 5. The length of the CDR3 is 15 residues. This CDR3 reads CASSFREGRQETQYF. Here the CDR3 DNA reads TGTGCCAGCAGTTTTAGGGAGGGTCGCCAAGAGACCCAGTACTTC.

In this sample, this clonotype turned up many times. CDR3 region: CASSRSGPVSSHQETQYF. CDR3 DNA: TGTGCCAGCAGCCGATCCGGGCCAGTTAGCTCCCACCAAGAGACCCAGTACTTC. The V call is TRBV5-6, the J call TRBJ2-5; D not certain. The ends were cut back, 4 bases at V and 0 bases at J, with 22 bases in the middle. This CDR3 spans 18 amino acids. The germline gives CDR1 SGHDT, CDR2 YYEEEE.